Below are 23 T cell receptor beta chains sequenced from a single sample in a study of cytomegalovirus exposure and HLA in healthy donors. PCR employed 60 Vbeta and 13 Jbeta primers. Generated by immunoSEQ multiplex PCR, the TCRdb table keeps only in-frame clones and is missing some. The repertoire holds 100,000 to 150,000 clones, with 17% as singletons. The sample comprised PBMCs. These receptors were obtained from a female donor in good health and CMV-seropositive.

The chain is built from TRBV10-2 and TRBJ2-7; TRBD1 is a possible D gene (5 bases). Germline V gene lookup returns CDR1 WSHSY and CDR2 SAAADI. With 2 bases removed from V and 8 bases from J, the gap between germline ends came to 10 bases. CDR3 length equals 12 residues. CDR3: CASSEIDSKQYF. CDR3 bases: TGCGCCAGCAGTGAGATAGACAGCAAGCAGTACTTC.

The chain carries TRBV7-2 and TRBJ1-5, with D tentatively TRBD1 (5 bases). The CDR3 sequence is 17 residues long. CDR1 and CDR2 (germline): SGHTA, FQGNSA. V lost 5 bases, J lost 0 bases, and 17 bases lay in between. This CDR3 reads CASSPPGVGRSNQPQHF. In nucleotides, the CDR3 is TGTGCCAGCAGCCCCCCGGGGGTCGGGCGTAGCAATCAGCCCCAGCATTTT.

This chain uses TRBV2 with TRBJ2-7; weak D call: TRBD1 (5 bases). In germline, CDR1 is SNHLY, CDR2 FYNNEI. The CDR3 is 14 amino acids. V lost 3 bases and J 2 bases, leaving 11 bases between the germline ends. The CDR3 DNA reads as TGTGCCAGCAGTGATAGGGGTGGGACCTACGAGCAGTACTTC. This translates into CASSDRGGTYEQYF.

V and J are TRBV4-3 and TRBJ2-1, with D possibly being TRBD2 (5 bases). The germline V and J ends were trimmed by 0 bases and 4 bases, with 13 bases remaining between them. The CDR3 consists of 16 residues. Looked up from germline, CDR1 is LGHNA and CDR2 is YSLEER. As DNA, the CDR3 is TGCGCCAGCAGCCAAGATCCCCGGGATACATACAATGAGCAGTTCTTC. The encoded protein is CASSQDPRDTYNEQFF.

The sample holds a few counts of this clone. The rearrangement joins TRBV25-1 to TRBJ2-6, with unresolved D. This CDR3 comprises 16 residues. Germline V gene lookup returns CDR1 MGHDK and CDR2 SYGVNS. V lost 1 base to trimming and J lost 0 bases, with 7 bases between them. The CDR3 DNA is TGTGCCAGCAGTGAATCCCCAGTCTCTGGGGCCAACGTCCTGACTTTC. Residues: CASSESPVSGANVLTF.

This sequence joins TRBV5-6 and TRBJ2-1; 8 bases are a match to TRBD2. V gave up 4 bases and J gave up 4 bases; unmatched junction bases: 16. The CDR3 consists of 18 residues. Per germline, CDR1 SGHDT and CDR2 YYEEEE. CDR3 nucleotide sequence: TGTGCCAGCAGCCCTGGCGCGGGGGGCCTGGAGCTTTACAATGAGCAGTTCTTC. This translates into CASSPGAGGLELYNEQFF.

This clone was observed a handful of times. CDR3 sequence reads: CSVESRGEQYF. DNA for the CDR3: TGCAGCGTTGAGAGCAGGGGCGAGCAGTACTTC. The rearrangement links TRBV29-1 to TRBJ2-7; D may be TRBD1 (6 bases). CDR3 length: 11 amino acids. CDR1 is SQVTM and CDR2 is ANQGSEA in the germline V gene. Trimming cost V 3 bases and J 6 bases, with 9 bases left between them.

In this sample, this clone turned up a few times. The chain uses TRBV28 and TRBJ2-5, with 8 bases lining up with TRBD1. Looked up from germline, CDR1 is MDHEN and CDR2 is SYDVKM. Germline trimming cut 5 bases from V and 1 base from J; bases unmatched to any gene: 6. The CDR3 covers 15 residues. CDR3 nucleotides: TGTGCCAGCAGTGGACAGGGTTTCCTCCAAGAGACCCAGTACTTC. Translating it yields CASSGQGFLQETQYF.

In its sample, this clone was seen a few times. The genes are TRBV7-2 and TRBJ2-3; 11 bases map to TRBD2. Losses at the gene ends were 4 bases for V and 2 bases for J; bases not matched to a gene: 8. Germline CDR1 and CDR2: SGHTA and FQGNSA. The CDR3 length is 17 residues. CDR3 residues: CASSSTRLAGNTDTQYF. As DNA, the CDR3 is TGTGCCAGCAGCTCGACTAGACTAGCGGGGAACACAGATACGCAGTATTTT.

The chain recombines TRBV13 with TRBJ2-1; D remains ambiguous. The germline gives CDR1 PRHDT, CDR2 FYEKMQ (reference sequence). Trimming stripped 0 bases from V and 5 bases from J, with 5 bases between. The CDR3 is 13 residues long. The CDR3 bases are TGTGCCAGCAGCTTAGGGACTCACAATGAGCAGTTCTTC. Its translation: CASSLGTHNEQFF.

In this sample, this clone turned up a few times. At one end the junction does not follow the germline gene, possibly because of a read error. This sequence joins TRBV28 and TRBJ1-1, with D possibly matching TRBD1 (6 bases). Germline-derived CDR1 and CDR2 are MDHEN and SYDVKM. The CDR3 has 10 residues. CDR3 sequence reads: CASSVRNRVF. The CDR3 DNA reads TGTGCCAGCAGTGTAAGGAACAGGGTCTTT.

This clone showed up many times. J is TRBJ2-7 and V is TRBV5-6; D possibly corresponds to TRBD1 (7 bases). Trimming left V 4 bases short and J 6 bases short, with 17 bases between. Germline V gene sequence: CDR1 SGHDT, CDR2 YYEEEE. This CDR3 is 14 amino acids long. CDR3 sequence reads: CASSPADYRGEQYF. The CDR3 DNA is TGTGCCAGCAGCCCGGCGGACTACAGGGGCGAGCAGTACTTC.

This clone was observed a few times. The rearrangement joins TRBV30 to TRBJ1-4; 9 positions agree with TRBD1. The germline CDR1 and CDR2 sequences are GTSNPN and SVGIG (reference sequence). The CDR3 totals 14 residues. V shed 4 bases and J 8 bases; nucleotides not matched to a gene: 8. The chain's CDR3 is CAWNTGTGNEKLFF. The DNA of the CDR3 is TGTGCCTGGAATACCGGGACAGGGAACGAAAAACTGTTTTTT.

The J gene is TRBJ2-1, the V gene TRBV29-1; 8 nucleotides line up with TRBD2. The CDR3 runs 15 residues. CDR1 SQVTM and CDR2 ANQGSEA come from the germline V gene. V shed 4 bases and J 3 bases; nucleotides not matched to a gene: 8. This CDR3 reads CSVGDFAGGYNEQFF. CDR3 DNA sequence: TGCAGCGTTGGAGATTTCGCGGGGGGCTACAATGAGCAGTTCTTC.

This clone turned up a few times. This chain links TRBV28 with TRBJ1-5; 8 bases match TRBD1. Germline values: CDR1 MDHEN, CDR2 SYDVKM. Trimming removed 1 base from V and 7 bases from J; junction bases left unmatched: 9. The CDR3 has 16 amino acids. This CDR3 is CASSLYAGGVGQPQHF. In DNA form, the CDR3 reads TGTGCCAGCAGTTTATATGCAGGGGGCGTGGGGCAGCCCCAGCATTTT. The variable domain in full, completed from reference TRBV28 and TRBJ1-5, reads DVKVTQSSRYLVKRTGEKVFLECVQDMDHENMFWYRQDPGLGLRLIYFSYDVKMKEKGDIPEGYSVSREKKERFSLILESASTNQTSMYLCASSLYAGGVGQPQHFGDGTRLSIL.

V and J are TRBV19 and TRBJ1-6; 9 bases agree with TRBD1. The CDR3 covers 12 residues. The germline CDR1 and CDR2 sequences are LNHDA and SQIVND (reference sequence). V dropped 6 bases and J dropped 9; count of bases not matched to a gene: 0. CDR3 DNA sequence: TGTGCCAGTAGGGGACAGGGTTCACCCCTCCACTTT. It translates to CASRGQGSPLHF. Full variable domain (outside the CDR3, taken from reference TRBV19 and TRBJ1-6): DGGITQSPKYLFRKEGQNVTLSCEQNLNHDAMYWYRQDPGQGLRLIYYSQIVNDFQKGDIAEGYSVSREKKESFPLTVTSAQKNPTAFYLCASRGQGSPLHFGNGTRLTVT.

On this clone itself: Within the sample, other DNA sequences also encode this same CDR3. The rearrangement links TRBV7-2 to TRBJ1-5; D gene ambiguous. CDR1 is SGHTA and CDR2 is FQGNSA in the germline V gene. The CDR3 has 15 amino acids. V was trimmed by 1 base and J by 3 bases, leaving 10 bases between them. CDR3 in DNA: TGTGCCAGCAGCTTAGGAGGACGGGACAATCAGCCCCAGCATTTT. It is translated as CASSLGGRDNQPQHF.

The chain uses TRBV7-2 and TRBJ2-7, with 8 bases that match TRBD1. J lost 5 bases, V lost 1 base, and 4 bases had no gene match. This CDR3 is built from 14 residues. The germline V gene has CDR1 SGHTA and CDR2 FQGNSA. The CDR3 reads CASSLGQGAHEQYF. CDR3 in DNA: TGTGCCAGCAGCTTAGGCCAGGGGGCCCACGAGCAGTACTTC.

The rearrangement links TRBV27 to TRBJ2-5; D possibly corresponds to TRBD2 (6 bases). CDR3 length: 15 amino acids. The V end lost 6 bases, the J end lost 2 bases, and 16 bases lay between the germline ends. The germline gives CDR1 MNHEY, CDR2 SMNVEV (reference sequence). The CDR3 region has the DNA TGTGCCAGCAGACTAGCCCTTGGGTCACAAGAGACCCAGTACTTC. It codes for CASRLALGSQETQYF.

This clone was detected only a few times. J is TRBJ2-7 and V is TRBV7-9; the D gene is possibly TRBD2 (5 bases). This CDR3 contains 15 residues. V gave up 5 bases and J gave up 3 bases, with 17 bases separating them. From germline, CDR1 is SEHNR and CDR2 FQNEAQ (reference sequence). This CDR3 reads CASSRSTRGDYEQYF. The CDR3 DNA sequence: TGTGCCAGCAGCCGATCTACCCGGGGAGACTACGAGCAGTACTTC. The entire variable domain, with the rest obtained from reference TRBV7-9 and TRBJ2-7, is as follows: DTGVSQNPRHKITKRGQNVTFRCDPISEHNRLYWYRQTLGQGPEFLTYFQNEAQLEKSRLLSDRFSAERPKGSFSTLEIQRTEQGDSAMYLCASSRSTRGDYEQYFGPGTRLTVT.

J is TRBJ2-7 and V is TRBV18; D possibly corresponds to TRBD1 (5 bases). The CDR3 is 15 residues long. Germline V gene lookup returns CDR1 KGHSH and CDR2 LQKENI. The V end was cut by 0 bases, the J end by 5 bases, with 14 bases between. The CDR3: CASSPPGQGPNEQYF. The CDR3 DNA reads TGTGCCAGCTCACCACCAGGGCAGGGTCCCAACGAGCAGTACTTC.

With respect to this clone: Mismatch with germline at one junction end may stem from a read error. This chain uses TRBV2 with TRBJ2-2; the D gene is possibly TRBD2 (6 bases). The CDR3 runs to 12 residues. Germline CDR1 is SNHLY and CDR2 is FYNNEI. The CDR3 DNA is TGTGCCAGCAGTGAGAGGGCCGGGGGGCTGTTTTTT. Residues: CASSERAGGLFF. The full variable domain, completed using reference TRBV2 and TRBJ2-2, is EPEVTQTPSHQVTQMGQEVILRCVPISNHLYFYWYRQILGQKVEFLVSFYNNEISEKSEIFDDQFSVERPDGSNFTLKIRSTKLEDSAMYFCASSERAGGLFFGEGSRLTVL.

This clone showed up just a few times. The chain employs TRBV30 and TRBJ2-1; 10 nucleotides line up with TRBD2. Looked up from germline, CDR1 is GTSNPN and CDR2 is SVGIG (reference sequence). Trimming at V came to 3 bases and at J to 10 bases, leaving 6 bases not matched to a gene. CDR3 length: 13 residues. The CDR3 sequence: CAWRASGGSEQFF. The DNA for the CDR3 is TGTGCCTGGAGGGCTAGCGGGGGCTCCGAGCAGTTCTTC.